This is a list of T cell receptor beta chains from one sample in a study of CD8 T cells in Susac syndrome. Using its own MiXCR run on the immunoSEQ multiplex PCR reads, TCRdb lists one record per CDR3 protein. The sample yields 400,000 to 550,000 distinct CDR3 sequences, approximately 89% seen once. The sample consisted of CD8+ T cells from PBMCs. Every receptor here comes from a human donor with multiple sclerosis. The CDR3 runs from the conserved cysteine through the conserved F or W. The order of the fields is J gene, clone size, V gene, CDR3 length, D gene, CDR3 DNA, CDR3 protein. A D gene is named only where the DNA matches it firmly. Part of the rows lack a size; the others show once, few, many or a class for expanded clones.

>TRBJ2-6|-|TRBV18|20|TRBD1
TGTGCCAGCTCACCATCCCGAGCCGGGACAGGGTTCTCTGGGGCCAACGTCCTGACTTTC
CASSPSRAGTGFSGANVLTF
>TRBJ2-7|-|TRBV5-1|18|TRBD2
TGCGCCAGCAGCTCTCCCTCGACTAGCGGGGGGCCCCCCTACGAGCAGTACTTC
CASSSPSTSGGPPYEQYF
>TRBJ2-1|-|TRBV5-5|15|TRBD1
TGTGCCAGCAGCTTGGAGACAGGGGGTGCGAATGAGCAGTTCTTC
CASSLETGGANEQFF
>TRBJ1-1|-|TRBV11-2|12|-
TGTGCCAGCAGCTTTAGAGCCACTGAAGCTTTCTTT
CASSFRATEAFF
>TRBJ1-5|-|TRBV6-1|19|TRBD1
TGTGCCAGCAGTGCCAAAGTCTGGGACAGAAGATATAGTTATCAGCCCCAGCATTTT
CASSAKVWDRRYSYQPQHF
>TRBJ2-1|-|TRBV27|14|TRBD2
TGTGCCAGCAGCTCAGCGGGAGGGGTTCCTGAGCAGTTCTTC
CASSSAGGVPEQFF
>TRBJ1-1|few|TRBV7-9|16|TRBD1
TGTGCCAGCAGCTACGGTGGACAGGGCCCGAACACTGAAGCTTTCTTT
CASSYGGQGPNTEAFF
>TRBJ2-5|once|TRBV20-1|16|TRBD2
TGCAGTGCTCCGGACCCGGGACTAGCGGGAGGGGAGACCCAGTACTTC
CSAPDPGLAGGETQYF
>TRBJ2-7|few|TRBV12-3/TRBV12-4|13|TRBD1
TGTGCCAGCAGTTACTCCGGGACAGGCGAGCAGTACTTC
CASSYSGTGEQYF
>TRBJ1-2|-|TRBV20-1|12|-
TGCAGTGCTCCTCTTCAACGGGAAGACATCTTCTTC
CSAPLQREDIFF
>TRBJ2-1|-|TRBV29-1|12|-
TGCAGCGTTGAAGATCAGAGGGGTGAGCAGTTCTTC
CSVEDQRGEQFF
>TRBJ2-1|-|TRBV11-2|16|TRBD2
TGTGCCAGCAGCTCCCCCCGGGGGGGGACCTACAATGAGCAGTTCTTC
CASSSPRGGTYNEQFF
>TRBJ2-5|-|TRBV5-1|16|-
TGCGCCAGCAGCTCCCACAACCGGGACTCACAAGAGACCCAGTACTTC
CASSSHNRDSQETQYF
>TRBJ2-2|-|TRBV30|16|TRBD2
TGTGCCTGGAGTCCCACAGCGGGGCCCGACACCGGGGAGCTGTTTTTT
CAWSPTAGPDTGELFF
>TRBJ2-7|-|TRBV6-2/TRBV6-3|14|-
TGTGCCAGCAGTCCTATCGGGACGGACTACGAGCAGTACTTC
CASSPIGTDYEQYF
>TRBJ2-5|-|TRBV11-2|15|-
TGTGCCAGCAGCCCTATCTTGGACAGTAGGGAGACCCAGTACTTC
CASSPILDSRETQYF
>TRBJ2-2|-|TRBV12-3/TRBV12-4|15|TRBD1
TGTGCCACCACCAGAGGACAGGGTAGCACCGGGGAGCTGTTTTTT
CATTRGQGSTGELFF
>TRBJ2-7|once|TRBV4-2|13|-
TGTGCCAGCAGCCAAGAGGCAGGGAGCGAGCAGTACTTC
CASSQEAGSEQYF
>TRBJ2-1|-|TRBV30|11|-
TGTGCCTGGGCCCTTTACAATGAGCAGTTCTTC
CAWALYNEQFF
>TRBJ2-3|-|TRBV20-1|13|-
TGCAGTGTTTACTGGCAGTCCACGGATACGCAGTATTTT
CSVYWQSTDTQYF
>TRBJ2-2|-|TRBV30|15|TRBD1
TGTGCCTGGGTCGGGACAGGGGCAAACACCGGGGAGCTGTTTTTT
CAWVGTGANTGELFF
>TRBJ2-7|-|TRBV10-3|14|-
TGTGCCATCAGTGACCGGGACGATCGCTACGAGCAGTACTTC
CAISDRDDRYEQYF
>TRBJ1-1|-|TRBV6-5|13|-
TGTGCCAGCAGTTACGAAAAGAACACTGAAGCTTTCTTT
CASSYEKNTEAFF
>TRBJ2-1|-|TRBV14|14|-
TGTGCCAGCACCTTGTCCCCTTCCTACAATGAGCAGTTCTTC
CASTLSPSYNEQFF
>TRBJ2-5|-|TRBV6-6|15|TRBD2
TGTGCCAGCAGTACTAGCGGGGGGGCAATGGAGACCCAGTACTTC
CASSTSGGAMETQYF
>TRBJ2-1|-|TRBV11-2|16|-
TGTGCCAGCAGCTTAGGGGGGACCAGGGTGGGCAATGAGCAGTTCTTC
CASSLGGTRVGNEQFF
>TRBJ2-2|-|TRBV27|14|-
TGTGCCAGCAGTGGGGAGGACGGCACCGGGGAGCTGTTTTTT
CASSGEDGTGELFF
>TRBJ1-6|-|TRBV6-5|15|TRBD1
TGTGCCAGCAGTAACTGGGAGGGGGCTAATTCACCCCTCCACTTT
CASSNWEGANSPLHF
>TRBJ1-1|many|TRBV12-3/TRBV12-4|11|-
TGTGCCAGCAGCCCTAACACTGAAGCTTTCTTT
CASSPNTEAFF
>TRBJ2-7|-|TRBV29-1|15|TRBD2
TGCAGCGTGGGACTAGCGGGAGGACCCCCCCTGGAGCAGTACTTC
CSVGLAGGPPLEQYF
>TRBJ2-3|few|TRBV7-7|15|-
TGTGCTAGCAGCTTATCTCCGCTGGGGACAGATACGCAGTATTTT
CASSLSPLGTDTQYF
>TRBJ2-3|-|TRBV28|15|TRBD1
TGTGCCAGCAGTCCCCGGACAGGGAAAGGATATGCGCAGTATTTT
CASSPRTGKGYAQYF
>TRBJ2-5|-|TRBV27|20|-
TGTGCCAGCAGTTTAGTCGCCGGGACGACTAAAAGTTCGTACCAAGAGACCCAGTACTTC
CASSLVAGTTKSSYQETQYF
>TRBJ2-7|-|TRBV25-1|13|TRBD2
TGTGCCAGCAGTGGGGCGGGGGGGGGCGAGCAGTACTTC
CASSGAGGGEQYF
>TRBJ2-3|-|TRBV30|15|-
TGTGCCTGGAGTGGAGAAGAACTTGGGACAGATACGCAGTATTTT
CAWSGEELGTDTQYF
>TRBJ1-4|-|TRBV5-5|15|TRBD1
TGTGCCAGCACGACGGGACAGTCAACTAATGAAAAACTGTTTTTT
CASTTGQSTNEKLFF
>TRBJ1-2|-|TRBV30|15|-
TGTGCCTGGAATGTTGACCCCCTCATCGACTATGGCTACACCTTC
CAWNVDPLIDYGYTF
>TRBJ1-5|-|TRBV27|14|-
TGTGCCAGCAGTTTGGTGGCAGGGCACCAGCCCCAGCATTTT
CASSLVAGHQPQHF
>TRBJ1-1|-|TRBV9|13|TRBD1
TGTGCCAGCAGCACCCCCGGGACAGATGAAGCTTTCTTT
CASSTPGTDEAFF
>TRBJ2-7|-|TRBV20-1|15|-
TGCAGTGCTAGAGACTACACCGGGACTGGCTACGAGCAGTACTTC
CSARDYTGTGYEQYF
>TRBJ2-7|-|TRBV27|16|-
TGTGCCAGCAGTCCTAACGATGGCAGGGCTCCCTACGAGCAGTACTTC
CASSPNDGRAPYEQYF
>TRBJ2-3|-|TRBV9|14|-
TGTGCCAGCAGCGTAGCGGCAGGGGCAGATACGCAGTATTTT
CASSVAAGADTQYF
>TRBJ1-1|-|TRBV30|14|-
TGTGCCTGGATCGGGCAGGGAGCCTTGCCTGAAGCTTTCTTT
CAWIGQGALPEAFF
>TRBJ2-7|few|TRBV6-1|14|-
TGTGCCAGCAGCGCCGCAGTCCCATCCTACGAGCAGTACTTC
CASSAAVPSYEQYF
>TRBJ2-1|-|TRBV6-4|17|TRBD2
TGTGCCAGCAGTGACTCGTATCGGAGCGGGAGCTGGAATGAGCAGTTCTTC
CASSDSYRSGSWNEQFF